This is a list of T cell receptor beta chains from one sample in a study of T cell responses to AZD1222 COVID-19 vaccine. Clones were sequenced by immunoSEQ multiplex PCR, and TCRdb holds only the in-frame ones, with some missing. The sample holds approximately 120,000 clones, about 90% seen once. The sequenced sample was peripheral blood, obtained on day 0 of AZD1222 vaccination. The source is an adult in good health. The CDR3 runs from the conserved cysteine through the conserved F or W. The D gene is left open where the match is weak. Expanded clones get a size class; other rows say once, few or many, or leave the size out.

D	V	size	J	CDR3	DNA
TRBD1	TRBV11-3	NA	TRBJ1-2	CASSLFAGTGGYGYTF	TGTGCCAGCAGCTTATTTGCCGGGACAGGGGGTTATGGCTACACCTTC
NA	TRBV19	NA	TRBJ2-5	CASSIDQETQYF	TGTGCCAGTAGTATAGACCAAGAGACCCAGTACTTC
TRBD2	TRBV7-2	NA	TRBJ2-3	CASSFYGTSGTDTQYF	TGTGCCAGCAGCTTTTACGGGACTAGCGGGACAGATACGCAGTATTTT
TRBD1	TRBV30	few	TRBJ2-1	CAWKGGEGGWNEQFF	TGTGCCTGGAAAGGCGGAGAAGGGGGCTGGAATGAGCAGTTCTTC
TRBD2	TRBV5-4	NA	TRBJ2-3	CASSPSGRSTDTQYF	TGTGCCAGCAGCCCTAGCGGGAGAAGCACAGATACGCAGTATTTT
TRBD1	TRBV14	NA	TRBJ2-1	CASSRDRVSEQFF	TGTGCCAGCAGCCGGGACAGGGTATCGGAGCAGTTCTTC
NA	TRBV5-6	NA	TRBJ2-1	CASINYNEQFF	TGTGCCAGTATAAACTACAATGAGCAGTTCTTC
NA	TRBV10-3	NA	TRBJ1-6	CAISERGTDQNSPLHF	TGTGCCATCAGTGAAAGGGGGACCGATCAAAATTCACCCCTCCACTTT
NA	TRBV7-9	once	TRBJ2-2	CAVPRRPRSNTGELFF	TGTGCCGTCCCCAGACGGCCACGTTCGAACACCGGGGAGCTGTTTTTT
TRBD2	TRBV7-2	once	TRBJ2-7	CASSPGTSGGLTYEQYF	TGTGCCAGCAGCCCAGGGACTAGCGGGGGCCTCACCTACGAGCAGTACTTC
TRBD1	TRBV19	NA	TRBJ1-4	CASSLQGNEKLFF	TGTGCCAGTAGTCTACAGGGGAATGAAAAACTGTTTTTT
NA	TRBV21-1	NA	TRBJ2-1	CASSKDLANEQFF	TGTGCCAGCAGCAAAGACCTCGCCAATGAGCAGTTCTTC
NA	TRBV14	NA	TRBJ2-7	CASSQGVGGTYEQYF	TGTGCCAGCAGCCAAGGGGTAGGGGGAACCTACGAGCAGTACTTC
TRBD2	TRBV30	once	TRBJ2-1	CAWGSGSSYNEQFF	TGTGCCTGGGGAAGCGGGAGCTCCTACAATGAGCAGTTCTTC
TRBD1	TRBV7-2	NA	TRBJ2-7	CASSSRRDRSYEQYF	TGTGCCAGCAGCTCCCGACGGGACAGGAGTTACGAGCAGTACTTC
TRBD1	TRBV7-2	NA	TRBJ1-1	CASSFRQGGTEAFF	TGTGCCAGCAGTTTTCGGCAGGGGGGAACTGAAGCTTTCTTT
NA	TRBV21-1	NA	TRBJ2-1	CASSKGEEGSLNEQFF	TGTGCCAGCAGCAAAGGGGAGGAGGGGAGTTTGAATGAGCAGTTCTTC
NA	TRBV12-3/TRBV12-4	NA	TRBJ2-1	CASSLGTNEQFF	TGTGCCAGCAGTTTGGGTACCAATGAGCAGTTCTTC